The source of this T cell receptor (beta chain) is a study of blood T cell repertoires in COVID-19. The wider study: Italy, Spain and the United States were the sources of the convalescent and acute COVID-19 samples. PBMCs, B-cell-depleted T cells, or T cells provided the cDNA or gDNA that made up the material.

The germline V gene encodes CDR1 SQVTM and CDR2 ANQGSEA. There are 14 residues in the CDR3. V lost 5 bases and J 0 bases, leaving 12 bases between the germline ends. Original analysis: By means of reference gene primer amplification, nucleated cell counts were estimated. Libraries were prepared by immunoSEQ multiplex PCR; TCRdb keeps only in-frame clonotypes and omits some of them. V and J calls and clone size come straight from that table; D and trimming were deduced from the DNA. This table has about 50,000 clones, 85% to 90% appearing once. The receptor was isolated from a human donor in a cohort sampled during active COVID-19. The gene calls are TRBV29-1 and TRBJ2-3; D unclear. Sequences were obtained from peripheral blood. The CDR3 nucleotides read TGCAGCGTTCATCGCGGAGCAAGCACAGATACGCAGTATTTT. This codes for CSVHRGASTDTQYF.